Presented here are 29 T cell receptor beta chains from one specimen sequenced in a study of blood T cell repertoires in COVID-19. Here immunoSEQ multiplex PCR was the method, and the copy in TCRdb shows in-frame clones only, minus some. The profile shows under 500,000 clones, nearly 90% of them singletons. The sample consisted of PBMCs or T cells enriched from blood (not recorded which). The source is a woman aged 18-35 years with acute COVID-19.

This rearrangement joins TRBV11-2 to TRBJ1-6; D is uncertain. The CDR3 is 15 residues long. The ends were cut back, 6 bases at V and 0 bases at J, with 9 bases in the middle. CDR1 and CDR2 (germline): SGHAT, FQNNGV. The CDR3 region has the DNA TGTGCCAGCAGAGTAGAGAGCTCCTATAATTCACCCCTCCACTTT. It encodes CASRVESSYNSPLHF.

In this sample, this clone turned up once. The chain uses TRBV5-8 and TRBJ1-4; unclear D gene. This CDR3 region has 17 residues. Germline assignment: CDR1 SGHTS and CDR2 YDEGEE. The V and J ends lost 0 bases and 4 bases respectively, with 16 bases between them. In DNA, the CDR3 is TGTGCCAGCAGCTTGGGGCCCCCCACGAAATATAATGAAAAACTGTTTTTT. Protein: CASSLGPPTKYNEKLFF.

J is TRBJ2-7 and V is TRBV18, with D maybe TRBD1 (5 bases). Germline V gene sequence: CDR1 KGHSH, CDR2 LQKENI. The CDR3 is made up of 15 amino acids. V was clipped by 0 bases and J by 4 bases, with 13 bases between them. CDR3 protein: CASSPPPGSPYEQYF. CDR3 DNA sequence: TGTGCCAGCTCACCACCGCCAGGGTCACCATACGAGCAGTACTTC.

This clone was detected only once. The CDR3 loop reads CASSPSGSGNTIYF. CDR3 sequence (DNA): TGTGCCAGCAGCCCTTCGGGATCTGGAAACACCATATATTTT. The chain joins TRBV3-1 (or the pseudogene TRBV3-2) to TRBJ1-3; no clear D. The CDR3 has 14 amino acids. Germline CDR1 LGHDT, CDR2 YNNKEL (reference sequence). Trimming shortened V by 4 bases and J by 1 base, and 8 bases separated the two germline ends.

In this sample, this clone turned up a few times. The rearrangement links TRBV7-3 to TRBJ1-6; D ambiguous. V shed 5 bases and J shed 7 bases, with 9 bases lying between them. Per the germline V gene, CDR1 is SGHTA and CDR2 is FQGTGA. The length of the CDR3 is 13 residues. CDR3 protein: CASSLVRNSPLHF. The CDR3 nucleotides are TGTGCCAGCAGCCTAGTCCGGAATTCACCCCTCCACTTT. Full variable domain (remainder filled in from reference TRBV7-3 and TRBJ1-6): GAGVSQTPSNKVTEKGKYVELRCDPISGHTALYWYRQSLGQGPEFLIYFQGTGAADDSGLPNDRFFAVRPEGSVSTLKIQRTERGDSAVYLCASSLVRNSPLHFGNGTRLTVT.

There are a few counts of this clone. The chain combines TRBV19 with TRBJ1-5; the D is unclear. Looked up from germline, CDR1 is LNHDA and CDR2 is SQIVND (reference sequence). This CDR3 region has 14 residues. The V end lost 6 bases, the J end lost 4 bases, and 13 bases lay between the germline ends. The CDR3 region has the DNA TGTGCCAGTAGGGCGGGGTCTCCGAATCAGCCCCAGCATTTT. This translates into CASRAGSPNQPQHF.

The V gene is TRBV28, the J gene TRBJ2-7; 14 bases are shared with TRBD2. The length of the CDR3 is 18 residues. The V gene end was trimmed by 5 bases and the J gene end by 5 bases; junction bases not matched to a gene: 14. Germline CDR1 reads MDHEN; CDR2 reads SYDVKM. The CDR3 DNA is TGTGCCAGCAGTCCATATCCCCCGGGACTAGCGGGAGAGGACGAGCAGTACTTC. Encoded protein: CASSPYPPGLAGEDEQYF.

The chain uses TRBV5-5 and TRBJ1-2, with no clear D. The CDR3 extends over 13 amino acids. The V end lost 3 bases, the J end lost 3 bases, and 9 bases lay between the germline ends. Germline CDR1 SGHKS, CDR2 YYEKEE (reference sequence). CDR3 amino acids: CASSSWEDYGYTF. The CDR3 DNA sequence: TGTGCCAGCAGCTCTTGGGAGGACTATGGCTACACCTTC. The variable domain in full, with the rest retrieved from reference TRBV5-5 and TRBJ1-2, is DAGVTQSPTHLIKTRGQQVTLRCSPISGHKSVSWYQQVLGQGPQFIFQYYEKEERGRGNFPDRFSARQFPNYSSELNVNALLLGDSALYLCASSSWEDYGYTFGSGTRLTVV.

This clone showed up just once. The chain joins TRBV13 to TRBJ1-6; D is uncertain. Trimming stripped 4 bases from V and 7 bases from J, with 14 bases between. Germline CDR1 PRHDT, CDR2 FYEKMQ (reference sequence). This CDR3 comprises 15 residues. CDR3 sequence reads: CASSSGPLTNSPLHF. The DNA for the CDR3 is TGTGCCAGCAGCTCAGGACCCTTGACAAATTCACCCCTCCACTTT.

J is TRBJ2-3 and V is TRBV19; 15 positions agree with TRBD2. J gave up 3 bases and V 7 bases, and 11 bases lay outside the gene matches. The CDR3 is 18 residues long. The V gene's germline CDR1 is LNHDA and CDR2 SQIVND (reference sequence). The CDR3 spells CASIVQGLAGGRTDTQYF. Written as DNA, the CDR3 is TGTGCCAGTATCGTCCAGGGACTAGCGGGGGGAAGGACAGATACGCAGTATTTT.

The V gene is TRBV30, the J gene TRBJ1-4, with TRBD1 as a possible D gene (5 bases). Trimming shortened V by 4 bases and J by 8 bases, and 20 bases separated the two germline ends. The germline V gene encodes CDR1 GTSNPN and CDR2 SVGIG (reference sequence). The CDR3 runs 15 residues. CDR3 loop: CAWTPDSSRKEKLFF. CDR3 DNA: TGTGCCTGGACCCCAGACAGCTCCCGGAAAGAAAAACTGTTTTTT.

The chain is built from TRBV7-9 and TRBJ2-7; D is unclear. The CDR3 is 14 residues long. Trimming removed 5 bases at V and 4 bases at J, with 15 bases between. Germline V lookup: CDR1 SEHNR, CDR2 FQNEAQ (reference sequence). This CDR3 reads CASSESGRHYEQYF. The CDR3 nucleotides read TGTGCCAGCAGCGAGTCTGGGCGCCATTACGAGCAGTACTTC.

The genes are TRBV9 and TRBJ1-6; D is unresolved. The CDR3 runs 14 residues. From germline, CDR1 is SGDLS and CDR2 YYNGEE. V dropped 2 bases and J dropped 6 bases, with 9 bases sitting between them. The CDR3 sequence: CASSVTEVNSPLHF. The CDR3 DNA sequence: TGTGCCAGCAGCGTGACTGAGGTTAATTCACCCCTCCACTTT.

V usage is TRBV14 and J usage is TRBJ2-1; maybe TRBD1 (6 bases). V lost 0 bases and J 8 bases, leaving 20 bases between the germline ends. The germline gives CDR1 SGHDN, CDR2 FVKESK. This CDR3 comprises 17 residues. CDR3 region: CASSQDHTTWTADEQFF. The CDR3 region has the DNA TGTGCCAGCAGCCAAGATCACACAACTTGGACAGCCGATGAGCAGTTCTTC.

The rearrangement links TRBV15 to TRBJ2-7; 7 bases agree with TRBD1. Per germline, CDR1 LNHNV and CDR2 YYDKDF (reference sequence). This CDR3 comprises 17 residues. The V segment lost 3 bases and the J segment 2 bases; nucleotides outside the gene matches: 13. The CDR3 loop is CATSSHHGQVSPYEQYF. CDR3 DNA sequence: TGTGCCACCAGCAGCCACCATGGACAGGTATCCCCCTACGAGCAGTACTTC.

The rearrangement uses TRBV9 and TRBJ1-1; 11 nucleotides line up with TRBD1. The V gene's germline CDR1 is SGDLS and CDR2 YYNGEE. The CDR3 is made up of 14 amino acids. Losses at the gene ends were 3 bases for V and 4 bases for J; bases not matched to a gene: 2. This chain's CDR3 is CASSADRGLTEAFF. DNA of the CDR3: TGTGCCAGCAGCGCGGACAGGGGGCTCACTGAAGCTTTCTTT.

This chain uses TRBV19 with TRBJ1-4, with 8 bases matching TRBD1. With 5 bases clipped from V and 6 bases from J, the junction kept 2 bases outside the gene matches. Germline V gives CDR1 LNHDA, CDR2 SQIVND (reference sequence). There are 13 residues in the CDR3. CDR3 coding DNA: TGTGCCAGTAGTGTGACAGGGGATGAAAAACTGTTTTTT. Translation: CASSVTGDEKLFF.

This rearrangement joins TRBV29-1 to TRBJ1-2; D gene uncertain. The CDR3 consists of 15 residues. V lost 0 bases and J 5 bases, leaving 16 bases between the germline ends. Germline V gives CDR1 SQVTM, CDR2 ANQGSEA. DNA for the CDR3: TGCAGCGTTGAAGATCCTTCCCGGTCTCGGTATGGCTACACCTTC. It yields the protein CSVEDPSRSRYGYTF.

V gene TRBV10-3 combines with J gene TRBJ1-2; 12 nucleotides match TRBD1. Trimming took 7 bases from V and 8 from J; bases not matched to a gene: 14. CDR1 is ENHRY, CDR2 SYGVKD, per germline. The CDR3 contains 16 residues. This CDR3 reads CAINSAPGQGARGYTF. CDR3 sequence (DNA): TGTGCCATCAACTCGGCCCCGGGACAGGGGGCGCGAGGCTACACCTTC.

The V call is TRBV6-5, the J call TRBJ2-7, with 7 bases lining up with TRBD1. Germline V gene sequence: CDR1 MNHEY, CDR2 SVGAGI. Losses at the gene ends were 6 bases for V and 2 bases for J; bases not matched to a gene: 10. The CDR3 is 15 residues long. This chain's CDR3 is CASRPGTASTYEQYF. DNA of the CDR3: TGTGCCAGCAGACCCGGGACAGCCTCTACCTACGAGCAGTACTTC.

The chain has TRBV27 and TRBJ2-6; perhaps TRBD2 as D (5 bases). Trimming took 4 bases from V and 8 from J, leaving 9 bases between them. Germline assignment: CDR1 MNHEY and CDR2 SMNVEV (reference sequence). The CDR3 runs to 13 residues. The CDR3 nucleotides read TGTGCCAGCAGTTCGGGGTTCTCCAACGTCCTGACTTTC. Translated: CASSSGFSNVLTF.

This clone is a singleton in its sample. The CDR3 DNA follows: TGCGCCAGCAGCCGAACGCAGCGGGGGGGCAAAAGCTCCTACAATGAGCAGTTCTTC. Protein product: CASSRTQRGGKSSYNEQFF. The genes are TRBV4-1 and TRBJ2-1, with 10 bases lining up with TRBD2. The trim removed 4 bases at V and 0 bases at J, leaving 12 bases unmatched. The germline V gene has CDR1 MGHRA and CDR2 YSYEKL. The CDR3 sequence is 19 residues long.

The chain carries TRBV7-9 and TRBJ1-4; tentatively, D is TRBD1 (5 bases). This CDR3 has 14 amino acids. V was clipped by 2 bases and J by 7 bases, with 11 bases between them. Per germline, CDR1 SEHNR and CDR2 FQNEAQ (reference sequence). CDR3 bases: TGTGCCAGCAGCTTACTAGGGGAATCTGAAAAACTGTTTTTT. Protein sequence: CASSLLGESEKLFF.

This chain links TRBV3-1 (or the pseudogene TRBV3-2) with TRBJ1-1; 10 nucleotides match TRBD1. The ends lost 4 bases at V and 0 bases at J; junction bases unmatched: 5. The germline CDR1 and CDR2 sequences are LGHDT and YNNKEL (reference sequence). This CDR3 is built from 16 residues. CDR3 amino acids: CASSLWTGGLNTEAFF. The CDR3 bases are TGTGCCAGCAGCCTTTGGACAGGGGGTCTGAACACTGAAGCTTTCTTT.

The V call is TRBV14, the J call TRBJ2-5; 10 bases match TRBD1. Germline lookup yields CDR1 SGHDN and CDR2 FVKESK. The V and J ends lost 3 bases and 5 bases, in that order; junction bases with no gene match: 9. CDR3 size: 16 residues. CDR3 coding DNA: TGTGCCAGCAGCCATCCGAAGACAGGGGGCGGGGAGACCCAGTACTTC. Translating it yields CASSHPKTGGGETQYF.

The chain couples TRBV5-5 to TRBJ2-1, with 8 bases fitting TRBD2. The CDR3 loop spans 15 amino acids. Germline CDR1 is SGHKS and CDR2 is YYEKEE (reference sequence). V lost 0 bases, J lost 5 bases, and 4 bases stayed unmatched. CDR3 in amino acids: CASSLALAEHNEQFF. CDR3 DNA sequence: TGTGCCAGCAGCTTGGCACTAGCGGAACACAATGAGCAGTTCTTC.

The chain links TRBV10-3 to TRBJ1-4; maybe TRBD1 (6 bases). The V end was cut by 6 bases, the J end by 6 bases, with 11 bases between. This CDR3 spans 13 amino acids. Germline CDR1 is ENHRY and CDR2 is SYGVKD. The CDR3 sequence is CAIRATGYEKLFF. The CDR3 bases are TGTGCCATCAGAGCTACAGGGTATGAAAAACTGTTTTTT.

This clone has a single count. The chain links TRBV5-4 to TRBJ1-2; 9 bases are a match to TRBD1. This CDR3 region has 14 residues. The J segment lost 8 bases and the V segment lost 4 bases, leaving 9 bases of the junction unmatched. The germline V gene encodes CDR1 SGHNT and CDR2 YYREEE (reference sequence). The CDR3 DNA follows: TGTGCCAGCAGCCATCAGGGACAGGGTGTCGGCTACACCTTC. The encoded protein is CASSHQGQGVGYTF.

This clone was seen just once. This sequence joins TRBV6-6 and TRBJ2-7; D is perhaps TRBD1 (6 bases). This CDR3 contains 12 residues. V gave up 10 bases and J gave up 1 base, with 11 bases separating them. Germline-derived CDR1 and CDR2 are MNHNY and SVGAGI (reference sequence). The CDR3 bases are TGTGCCACTTCCAGGGGTTCCTACGAGCAGTACTTC. This encodes CATSRGSYEQYF.